This T cell receptor beta chain was observed in a study of identifying expanded T cells in peripheral blood (dated by TCRdb to about 2019). For the wider study: Separate aliquots of the same genomic DNA pool were sequenced to produce technical replicates, and four replicates were compared in pairs.

The investigation overall reported the following: The authors expected that over much longer intervals, such as months to years, biological variance in healthy repertoires might increase even further. The beta-binomial model significantly reduced the number of clones called differentially abundant and the false-positive rate across all healthy-donor time intervals. For all healthy donors, the variance in clone template counts between approximately 2-week samples rose significantly as total template count increased. Between technical replicates the binomial model flagged approximately 1.2 differentially abundant clones, whereas over about 2 weeks the binomial model flagged about 15 and over approximately four weeks roughly 20.

No immune events such as infections were documented for the healthy donors during the collection period. Blood repertoires from healthy donors were used as a training cohort for calibrating time-dependent variance in a beta-binomial model of differential abundance of T-cell clones. The training cohort included around ten healthy donors, of whom 3 were female and 7 were male. The donors were between about 29 and 65 years old, with an average age of approximately 46 years. Whole blood, obtained from a commercial supplier, was collected from each healthy donor at three time points spaced roughly 14 days apart. Genomic DNA was extracted from unsorted whole blood for immunosequencing. The CDR3 covers 13 residues, taking in both the cysteine and the phenylalanine. Only the CDR3 part of the read is kept: 39 bases, read in frame from the first base. V drops 1 base and J drops 1 base, leaving 4 bases in between. The germline V gene supplies CDR1 SGHTA and CDR2 FQGNSA.

On this clone itself: No cognate antigen has been identified for it. Per-base quality was not reported, and no clone a single base away is much larger than it.

The immunoSEQ Assay, which uses bias-controlled multiplex PCR amplification of genomic DNA, was used to profile TCRbeta CDR3 regions. As for how the authors treated the data: To quantify the absolute abundance of each unique TCRbeta CDR3 region, the sequences were collapsed and filtered. Differential abundance was tested with a binomial (Fisher-equivalent) model and with a beta-binomial model adding time-dependent variance fitted from healthy donors. Any clone with fewer than 5 combined templates was excluded, and a clone was called differentially abundant if its Benjamini-Hochberg FDR was below 0.01. Beta-binomial variance was modeled as a function of total template count across the two samples using the form v = (b*log(k)+a)^2. TCRdb mirrors the immuneACCESS table, restricted to in-frame sequences. Some clones are absent from its copies; in checked studies, under half trace to an unresolved V gene, and the reason for the others is unknown. V and J calls and clone size are those listed in that table; D and trimming were worked out from the DNA. The sample contains some 99,000 clones, roughly nine tenths of them found a single time. Of the sample, 7.5% to 9.5% is held by the ten largest clones.

The chain is assembled from TRBV7-2 and TRBJ1-1, with no confident D gene call. The source material was blood. The TCR was taken from a person aged 18 to 70 in good health. In nucleotide form, the sequence is TGTGCCAGCAGCTTAGACCAGAACACTGAAGCTTTCTTT. This is translated as CASSLDQNTEAFF.